A selection of T cell receptor beta chains follows, all from one sample in a study of post-analysis software for immune sequencing data. TCRdb processed the PCR reads anew with MiXCR; each CDR3 protein has one entry. The table has fewer than 850,000 distinct CDR3 sequences, 30% seen once. What was sequenced was blood. These receptors all come from a girl aged 10-17 years with multiple sclerosis. Each CDR3 is given with its conserved first and last residue. The D gene is left open where the match is weak. Not every row has a clone size; where given, it reads once, few, many or a size class.

>TRBD1|few|TRBJ1-1|TRBV27|13
TGTGCCAGCAGGGACAGGGCTAACACTGAAGCTTTCTTT
CASRDRANTEAFF
>-|few|TRBJ2-3|TRBV11-2|12
TGTGCCAGCAGCTTAGATGGGTACACGCAGTATTTT
CASSLDGYTQYF
>TRBD2|-|TRBJ2-2|TRBV29-1|14
TGCAGCGTTGGCCCGGCTAGCGGGAGCGGGGAGCTGTTTTTT
CSVGPASGSGELFF
>TRBD2|-|TRBJ2-1|TRBV9|18
TGTGCCAGCAGCGTAGCCACTAGCGGGAGGGCCTTTGGCAATGAGCAGTTCTTC
CASSVATSGRAFGNEQFF
>TRBD2|many|TRBJ2-5|TRBV29-1|16
TGCAGCGTTGAAGGGGGACTAGCGGCGTACCAAGAGACCCAGTACTTC
CSVEGGLAAYQETQYF
>-|few|TRBJ2-7|TRBV6-6|13
-
CASSSSDIYEQYF
>-|-|TRBJ2-7|TRBV6-1|12
TGTGCCAGCAGTGTCGCATTCGTGGAGCAGTACTTC
CASSVAFVEQYF
>-|few|TRBJ1-2|TRBV6-1|14
TGTGCCAGCAGTGAAGCGTCCGCCTTTTGGGGCTACACCTTC
CASSEASAFWGYTF
>TRBD1|-|TRBJ2-7|TRBV29-1|13
TGCAGCGCCGGGGACAGGGGCTGCTACGAGCAGTACTTC
CSAGDRGCYEQYF
>TRBD2|few|TRBJ2-5|TRBV5-6|15
TGTGCCAGCAGCTACCCGGGACTAGGGTGGGAGACCCAGTACTTC
CASSYPGLGWETQYF
>-|few|TRBJ1-6|TRBV6-2/TRBV6-3|14
TGTGCCAGCAACGCAGGGTATTGGAATTCACCCCTCCACTTT
CASNAGYWNSPLHF
>-|few|TRBJ2-1|TRBV25-1|14
TGTGCCAGCAGTGGTTTACTCTCCTACAATGAGCAGTTCTTC
CASSGLLSYNEQFF
>-|-|TRBJ2-1|TRBV20-1|12
TGCAGTGCCCAGGGCCGGTACAATGAGCAGTTCTTC
CSAQGRYNEQFF
>-|-|TRBJ2-5|TRBV6-5|15
TGTGCCAGCAGCCGACAGACCCAGTACCAAGAGACCCAGTACTTC
CASSRQTQYQETQYF
>TRBD2|few|TRBJ2-3|TRBV20-1|13
TGCAGTGCCCCACTAGCGGGAGGCGATACGCAGTATTTT
CSAPLAGGDTQYF
>-|few|TRBJ2-5|TRBV7-8|15
TGTGCCAGCAGCTCCGAGCGAAAGAGAGGAGAGACCCAGTACTTC
CASSSERKRGETQYF
>TRBD2|-|TRBJ2-7|TRBV4-2|15
TGTGCCAGCAGCCTCACTTTAGCGGGAGCCTACGAGCAGTACTTC
CASSLTLAGAYEQYF
>TRBD2|-|TRBJ2-3|TRBV28|16
TGTGCCAGCAGTTCGTTCTCTAGCGGGGACACAGATACGCAGTATTTT
CASSSFSSGDTDTQYF
>-|-|TRBJ2-5|TRBV6-5|15
TGTGCCAGCAGTTACTCGATTTGGACGGAGGCGACCCAGTACTTC
CASSYSIWTEATQYF
>-|-|TRBJ1-6|TRBV20-1|14
TGCAGTGCTAGAGGTTGGGGAATCGCATCACCCCTCCACTTT
CSARGWGIASPLHF
>TRBD1|few|TRBJ1-2|TRBV20-1|15
TGCAGTGCTAGAGGCCGGGACAGAGCTAACTATGGCTACACCTTC
CSARGRDRANYGYTF
>-|-|TRBJ1-1|TRBV15|14
TGTGCCACCAGCAGAGTTGCGGTGAACACTGAAGCTTTCTTT
CATSRVAVNTEAFF
>-|few|TRBJ2-7|TRBV4-3|14
TGCGCCAGCAGCCAAGACAGGGCGGCGTACGAGCAGTACTTC
CASSQDRAAYEQYF
>-|few|TRBJ1-2|TRBV5-1|13
TGCGCCAGCAGCTCCGGGGAGCGCGGACCCTACACCTTC
CASSSGERGPYTF
>-|-|TRBJ2-2|TRBV4-1|16
TGCGCCAGCAGCCCATCCTTCAGGGCGAACACCGGGGAGCTGTTTTTT
CASSPSFRANTGELFF
>-|few|TRBJ2-3|TRBV20-1|11
TGCAGTGCCCCAACGGGGGATACGCAGTATTTT
CSAPTGDTQYF
>-|-|TRBJ2-1|TRBV6-6|12
TGTGCCAGCAGTTATGGGACGAGGGAGCAGTTCTTC
CASSYGTREQFF
>-|-|TRBJ2-3|TRBV27|13
TGTGCCAGCAGGTCGTATGTAGCAGATACGCAGTATTTT
CASRSYVADTQYF
>-|-|TRBJ1-5|TRBV29-1|14
TGCAGCGTTAAGGAGACGGGGCTCAATCAGCCCCAGCATTTT
CSVKETGLNQPQHF
>TRBD2|-|TRBJ2-1|TRBV19|17
TGTGCCAGTAGTATGGGGGTAATGAAGCGGGAAGACAATGAGCAGTTCTTC
CASSMGVMKREDNEQFF
>TRBD1|-|TRBJ2-1|TRBV4-3|17
TGCGCCAGCAGCCAAGTTTTCCGACAGGGGTTTTACGATGAGCAGTTCTTC
CASSQVFRQGFYDEQFF
>-|-|TRBJ1-1|TRBV6-5|13
TGTGCCAGCAGTTTTCAGGGGAAGACTGAAGCTTTCTTT
CASSFQGKTEAFF
>-|-|TRBJ1-1|TRBV3-1|14
TGTGCCAGCAGCCACTCAGGTTCGAACACTGAAGCTTGCTTT
CASSHSGSNTEACF
>TRBD2|-|TRBJ2-7|TRBV9|16
TGTGCCAGCAGCGTAGACCCTAGCGGGAGTGGGTACGAGCAGTACTTC
CASSVDPSGSGYEQYF
>-|-|TRBJ2-7|TRBV20-1|13
TGCAGTGCTAGAGATCTCCGGCTATACGAGCAGTACTTC
CSARDLRLYEQYF
>TRBD1|few|TRBJ2-7|TRBV25-1|14
TGTGCCAGCAGTGAGGGGACAGGGTTTTACGAGCAGTACTTC
CASSEGTGFYEQYF
>-|-|TRBJ2-3|TRBV9|14
TGTGCCGGCAGCGCGGAGCCCGCGGGAGATACGCAGTATTTT
CAGSAEPAGDTQYF
>-|-|TRBJ2-1|TRBV6-6|15
TGTGCCAGCAGTTACGAGCGGTTCTCCTACAATGAGCAGTTCTTC
CASSYERFSYNEQFF
>TRBD2|-|TRBJ2-3|TRBV27|14
TGTGCCAGCAGTATAGGAGCGGGGGCGGATACGCAGTATTTT
CASSIGAGADTQYF
>TRBD1|once|TRBJ2-5|TRBV20-1|13
TGCAGTGCTTTGACAGGGGGGAGAGAGACCCAGTACTTC
CSALTGGRETQYF
>TRBD2|-|TRBJ2-5|TRBV29-1|13
TGCAGCGACTCATTAGCGGGGCAAGAGACCCAGTACTTC
CSDSLAGQETQYF
>-|once|TRBJ1-1|TRBV7-2|12
TGTGCCAGCACTACAGGGTCGACTGAAGCTTTCTTT
CASTTGSTEAFF